This record covers a single TCR beta chain. The sample holds many counts of this clonotype. What antigen it recognizes has not been identified. Base qualities are not at hand, and no much larger clone is one base apart. The CDR3 sequence holds 15 residues, the cysteine and phenylalanine included. Kept here is only the CDR3 DNA, which spans 45 bases and is read in frame from base 1. Based on the germline V gene, the CDR1 and CDR2 sequences are MGHRA and YSYEKL. Trimming at the junction amounts to 3 bases on V and 3 bases on J, and the germline ends lie 13 bases apart. This record comes from a study of T-cell memory formation after mild COVID-19 (dated by TCRdb to the early 2020s). Concerning the study at large: Most TCR sequence clusters were specific to one of the two donors. T-cell clones expanding and contracting after mild COVID-19 in two donors were tracked by longitudinal TCRalpha and TCRbeta repertoire sequencing. The cohort was made up of two young adult volunteers, one female and one male, who were previously healthy. Results the study describes overall, beyond this receptor: Only two mild cases were covered by the study, and larger cohorts that include severe cases with pre-infection samples were considered necessary. Some responding clones were detected in pre-infection memory, suggesting pre-existing cross-reactive memory T cells joined the SARS-CoV-2 response. Contracting CD4+ clones were found mainly in CM and EM memory subsets, while CD8+ clones were enriched in EMRA. Clones contracting from day 15 to 85 had balanced CD4/CD8 phenotypes, while a second wave expanding from day 15 to 37 was biased towards CD4+. SARS-CoV-2 specificity of the second-wave clones peaking on day 37 was not confirmed.

TCRdb names Illumina NovaSeq 6000 as the instrument used. cDNA libraries for TCRalpha and TCRbeta were prepared by 5'RACE using constant-segment primers, with sample barcodes and unique molecular identifiers added. Trizol reagent was used to extract RNA from every sample. Libraries were amplified in two PCR steps, with a second sample barcode and Illumina TruSeq adapters added in the second step. Sequencing of libraries was performed on an Illumina NovaSeq with 2 x 150 bp paired-end reads. In the source study's methods: Reads were demultiplexed and collapsed into UMI-guided consensus sequences with migec v1.2.7. Using mixcr v2.1.11, the UMI consensuses were aligned to TRA and TRB V and J templates and assembled into clonotypes. Expanded or contracted clonotypes were those called significant by both edgeR and NoisET, with noise models trained on biological replicates. edgeR calls used a false discovery rate-adjusted p below 0.01 and a log2 fold-change threshold of 1. As an exploratory analysis of dynamics, PCA with hierarchical clustering was applied to max-normalized trajectories of the 1000 most abundant clonotypes. The CD4 or CD8 phenotype of responding clones was assigned using the separately sequenced CD4+ and CD8+ repertoires. Starting from the raw public reads, TCRdb applied fastp trimming at Q25, assembled clones with MiXCR and retained in-frame beta chains. Duplicate CDR3 protein sequences are folded into a single record with the most common DNA and genes. TCRdb, not the original authors, processed these V and J calls. Present in this sample are about 540,000 distinct CDR3 sequences, around 21% of which were seen just once. The ten largest clonotypes hold roughly an eighth of the sample.

Ficoll-Paque density gradient centrifugation was used to isolate PBMCs. The sequence derives from an adult woman who had mild COVID-19 (a few samples of this study predate the infection). The sample titles of this study are shuffled in the database, so cell type and time point are left out; the donor was told from shared clones. Sequenced material: PBMCs or a T cell subset sorted from them (not recorded which). The rearranged chain carries TRBV4-1 and TRBJ2-3; the D region possibly corresponds to TRBD1 (5 bases align). The sequenced DNA is TGCGCCAGCAGCCAGACAGCAGTTTTTACAGATACGCAGTATTTT. Its protein product is CASSQTAVFTDTQYF.